The rows below give T cell receptor beta chains drawn from one sample of a study of cytomegalovirus exposure and HLA in healthy donors. Clones were sequenced by immunoSEQ multiplex PCR, and TCRdb holds only the in-frame ones, with some missing. The repertoire has approximately 130,000 clones, just under 90% of them found once; the top ten carry around 5.5%. The sequencing input was PBMCs. These receptors were obtained from a woman younger than 45 in good health and CMV-seronegative. Each CDR3 is given with its conserved first and last residue. The D gene is left open where the match is weak. Some rows have no size entry. The others give once, few or many, or a class for an expanded clone.

d_gene	abundance	v_gene	j_gene	CDR3aa	CDR3nt
TRBD2	.	TRBV28	TRBJ2-3	CASSSSGKGDTQYF	TGTGCCAGCAGTTCAAGCGGGAAAGGAGATACGCAGTATTTT
.	.	TRBV6-1	TRBJ2-2	CASSTGTNTGELFF	TGTGCCAGCAGCACAGGTACGAACACCGGGGAGCTGTTTTTT
.	.	TRBV21-1	TRBJ1-1	CASSTIPRKDYGMNTEAFF	TGTGCCAGCAGCACAATCCCCAGGAAGGACTACGGCATGAACACTGAAGCTTTCTTT
TRBD1	once	TRBV13	TRBJ2-7	CASTRAGTGVYEQYF	TGTGCCAGCACTCGGGCCGGGACAGGGGTTTACGAGCAGTACTTC
.	.	TRBV18	TRBJ2-4	CASSPAGLAKNIQYF	TGTGCCAGCTCACCAGCAGGACTAGCCAAAAACATTCAGTACTTC
TRBD1	.	TRBV5-1	TRBJ1-1	CASSLQGAANTEAFF	TGCGCCAGCAGCCTCCAGGGGGCGGCGAACACTGAAGCTTTCTTT
.	.	TRBV7-3	TRBJ2-7	CASSVDIFYEQYF	TGTGCCAGCAGCGTCGACATATTCTACGAGCAGTACTTC
TRBD1	.	TRBV6-5	TRBJ1-6	CASSPQGSTGEALHF	TGTGCCAGCAGCCCACAGGGGAGTACGGGTGAGGCCCTCCACTTT
TRBD1	.	TRBV4-3	TRBJ1-1	CASSRSDGTGGAEAFF	TGCGCCAGCAGCCGCTCAGACGGGACAGGGGGGGCTGAAGCTTTCTTT
.	.	TRBV19	TRBJ1-5	CATKTDGLNQPQHF	TGTGCCACAAAAACGGACGGACTTAATCAGCCCCAGCATTTT
TRBD2	.	TRBV6-4	TRBJ2-1	CASRRDRLADEQFF	TGTGCCAGCAGGAGGGATAGACTAGCGGATGAGCAGTTCTTC
TRBD1	.	TRBV19	TRBJ2-7	CASSPSTGYSYEQYF	TGTGCCAGTAGTCCGTCGACAGGGTATTCCTACGAGCAGTACTTC
TRBD2	.	TRBV28	TRBJ2-7	CASSYGPPTSGSDEQYF	TGTGCCAGCAGTTATGGCCCCCCGACTAGCGGGAGTGACGAGCAGTACTTC
TRBD1	.	TRBV18	TRBJ2-7	CASSLDRGPYEQYF	TGTGCCAGTTCCTTGGACAGGGGTCCCTACGAGCAGTACTTC
.	.	TRBV6-6	TRBJ2-7	CASSSMIQGLYEQYF	TGTGCCAGCAGTTCCATGATTCAGGGGCTGTACGAGCAGTACTTC
TRBD1	.	TRBV28	TRBJ1-5	CASSLYTGGFQPQHF	TGTGCCAGCAGTTTATACACAGGGGGCTTTCAGCCCCAGCATTTT
TRBD2	.	TRBV7-9	TRBJ2-5	CASSPRRSGGKNQETQYF	TGTGCCAGCAGCCCTCGAAGGAGCGGGGGGAAAAACCAAGAGACCCAGTACTTC
TRBD1	.	TRBV4-1	TRBJ2-3	CASSQDSMDRGNEDTQYF	TGCGCCAGCAGCCAAGATAGTATGGACAGGGGAAACGAAGATACGCAGTATTTT
.	.	TRBV6-5	TRBJ1-6	CASRRQGNNSPLHF	TGTGCCAGCAGACGTCAGGGAAATAATTCACCCCTCCACTTT
TRBD1	.	TRBV5-4	TRBJ2-5	CASSLAAGQGFETQYF	TGTGCCAGCAGCTTGGCCGCCGGACAGGGTTTCGAGACCCAGTACTTC
TRBD1	.	TRBV2	TRBJ2-7	CASTSGTGSYEQYF	TGTGCCAGCACCTCCGGGACAGGGTCCTACGAGCAGTACTTC
TRBD2	.	TRBV28	TRBJ2-4	CASSLASSGRDKNIQYF	TGTGCCAGCAGTTTAGCTTCTAGCGGGAGAGACAAAAACATTCAGTACTTC
TRBD2	.	TRBV10-3	TRBJ2-7	CAISEREDSYEQYF	TGTGCCATCAGTGAGCGGGAGGACTCCTACGAGCAGTACTTC
TRBD1	.	TRBV6-6	TRBJ2-4	CASSQRGTGVIQYF	TGTGCCAGCAGTCAGAGAGGGACAGGGGTGATTCAGTACTTC
TRBD1	.	TRBV19	TRBJ1-5	CATSGGYQPQHF	TGTGCCACCTCAGGGGGTTATCAGCCCCAGCATTTT
.	.	TRBV19	TRBJ1-6	CASSMSGSPLHF	TGTGCCAGTAGTATGTCGGGATCACCCCTCCACTTT
TRBD2	.	TRBV4-3	TRBJ2-7	CASSLGAGVIYEQYF	TGCGCCAGCAGCCTCGGGGCGGGGGTAATCTACGAGCAGTACTTC
TRBD2	.	TRBV4-1	TRBJ2-1	CASSLSTWTSGGPKQFF	TGCGCCAGCAGCCTTTCTACTTGGACTAGCGGGGGACCAAAGCAGTTCTTC
.	.	TRBV6-5	TRBJ2-6	CASSGLTGANVLTF	TGTGCCAGCAGTGGACTAACTGGGGCCAACGTCCTGACTTTC
TRBD2	.	TRBV28	TRBJ2-7	CASRDSGRSHEQYF	TGTGCCAGCCGGGATAGCGGGAGGAGCCACGAGCAGTACTTC
TRBD2	.	TRBV18	TRBJ2-7	CASSPSASGPYEQYF	TGTGCCAGCTCACCGTCCGCTAGCGGACCCTACGAGCAGTACTTC
TRBD2	.	TRBV5-4	TRBJ2-1	CASSSVLAGVRNEQFF	TGTGCCAGCAGCTCTGTTTTAGCGGGCGTTAGGAATGAGCAGTTCTTC
.	.	TRBV6-5	TRBJ2-1	CASSYSRGPYNEQFF	TGTGCCAGCAGTTACTCTCGGGGTCCCTACAATGAGCAGTTCTTC
.	.	TRBV9	TRBJ2-2	CASSVGGEGAGELFF	TGTGCCAGCAGCGTAGGAGGTGAAGGGGCCGGGGAGCTGTTTTTT
.	.	TRBV28	TRBJ2-7	CASMDYREAYEQYF	TGTGCCAGCATGGATTACAGGGAAGCCTACGAGCAGTACTTC
.	.	TRBV7-2	TRBJ1-4	CASSPSSRVNEKLFF	TGTGCCAGCAGCCCAAGTTCCAGGGTTAATGAAAAACTGTTTTTT
TRBD1	.	TRBV28	TRBJ2-2	CASRQGAGELFF	TGTGCCAGCAGGCAGGGGGCCGGGGAGCTGTTTTTT
TRBD2	once	TRBV19	TRBJ2-5	CASSMGLAGPETQYF	TGTGCCAGTAGTATGGGGCTAGCGGGCCCTGAGACCCAGTACTTC
TRBD2	.	TRBV15	TRBJ2-5	CATSRRTSGRIETQYF	TGTGCCACCAGCAGGCGGACTAGCGGGAGGATAGAGACCCAGTACTTC
TRBD1	.	TRBV2	TRBJ1-6	CASSGRQGAKALHF	TGTGCCAGCAGTGGGAGACAGGGGGCGAAGGCCCTCCACTTT
TRBD2	once	TRBV2	TRBJ2-7	CASSEGTRVLNEQYF	TGTGCCAGCAGTGAAGGGACTAGGGTTCTCAACGAGCAGTACTTC
TRBD1	.	TRBV7-6	TRBJ1-2	CASSLGQGAFGYTF	TGTGCCAGCAGCTTGGGACAGGGGGCCTTTGGCTACACCTTC
.	once	TRBV27	TRBJ2-7	CASSLFGRAYEQYF	TGTGCCAGCAGTTTATTCGGGCGGGCCTACGAGCAGTACTTC
.	.	TRBV4-1	TRBJ2-2	CASSQGTPSGELFF	TGCGCCAGCAGCCAAGGGACACCAAGCGGGGAGCTGTTTTTT
.	.	TRBV2	TRBJ2-1	CASSEHRSSYNEQFF	TGTGCCAGCAGTGAACATCGGAGCTCCTACAATGAGCAGTTCTTC
.	.	TRBV7-9	TRBJ2-2	CASSPLTSRTGELFF	TGTGCCAGCAGCCCACTGACTAGTCGGACCGGGGAGCTGTTTTTT
.	.	TRBV28	TRBJ1-2	CASSLYRTALNYGYTF	TGTGCCAGCAGTCTCTACAGGACAGCACTCAACTATGGCTACACCTTC